These T cell receptor beta chains were read from a single sample in a study of shared clonotypes between healthy human individuals. The repertoire was sequenced with immunoSEQ multiplex PCR; TCRdb's copy has only in-frame clones and lacks some. The profile shows about 1.5 million clones, roughly 96% of them singletons. Material: naive CD4+ T cells sorted from blood. The origin of the receptors is a man between 25 and 39 years old in good health. The conserved cysteine and the conserved F or W are not part of the CDR3 here. A D gene is named only where the DNA matches it firmly.

>TRBD1|14|TRBV7-6|TRBJ2-7
ARLGTGGPSSYEQY
>-|13|TRBV19|TRBJ1-4
ASSIGGVSNEKLF
>-|13|TRBV10-3|TRBJ2-1
AIREGGPTYNEQF
>TRBD1|11|TRBV25-1|TRBJ2-2
ATPGQGAGELF
>-|13|TRBV5-1|TRBJ2-7
ASSSGVSLPYEQY
>-|14|TRBV28|TRBJ2-1
ASSLSGTRSYNEQF
>TRBD1|12|TRBV18|TRBJ2-1
ASSPWLGGDEQF
>-|13|TRBV15|TRBJ2-3
ATSRGSSSTDTQY
>-|14|TRBV15|TRBJ2-3
ATSRDRAASTDTQY
>TRBD1|12|TRBV28|TRBJ2-7
ASSQGQGLGQQY
>-|12|TRBV6-1|TRBJ2-7
ASSERPGSYEQY
>-|12|TRBV11-2|TRBJ2-5
ASSVRGWQETQY
>-|16|TRBV11-3|TRBJ2-6
ASSSAPDRQSRANVLT
>-|9|TRBV18|TRBJ2-1
ASSQVNEQF
>-|16|TRBV15|TRBJ2-3
ATSRDVLRGTITDTQY
>TRBD1|16|TRBV14|TRBJ2-7
ASSQDWDRGLLTYEQY
>TRBD2|14|TRBV14|TRBJ2-7
ASSVLSGRDDYEQY
>-|11|TRBV13|TRBJ2-7
ASSLRKSYEQY
>-|12|TRBV6-5|TRBJ1-4
ASSYRAEREKLF
>-|12|TRBV30|TRBJ1-1
ASADVPPYTEAF
>-|11|TRBV19|TRBJ1-2
ASTRDTNYGYT
>-|13|TRBV5-1|TRBJ2-7
ASSPQIGNSPEQY
>TRBD2|11|TRBV6-5|TRBJ2-7
ASSNSGSGEQY
>TRBD1|13|TRBV28|TRBJ1-4
ASSLQGARGEKLF
>-|14|TRBV7-8|TRBJ2-3
ASSRYQEVRADTQY
>-|13|TRBV18|TRBJ2-5
ASSPKEAVGETQY